Each of the 17 T cell receptor beta chains below was sequenced from the same sample in a study of blood T cells in healthy people across ages. Then a second PCR, running about 6 to 12 cycles, was carried out with a sample-barcoded 5' primer and a J-beta primer mix. TCRdb reanalysed the 5' RACE reads using MiXCR and keeps one entry per CDR3 protein. This repertoire shows hundreds of thousands of distinct CDR3 sequences, 56% found once; its top ten account for roughly 24%. The sample consisted of blood. These receptors were obtained from a man aged 40-49 years in good health.

V usage is TRBV28 and J usage is TRBJ2-7; 9 nucleotides agree with TRBD1. Germline CDR1 reads MDHEN; CDR2 reads SYDVKM. J lost 1 base, V lost 5 bases, and 6 bases had no gene match. The CDR3 consists of 15 residues. The CDR3 loop reads CASSAPGTGSYEQYF. CDR3 sequence (DNA): TGTGCCAGCAGTGCCCCCGGGACAGGGTCCTACGAGCAGTACTTC.

Here the CDR3 reads CAISENPGLDLEETQYF. For the CDR3, the DNA is TGTGCCATCAGTGAGAACCCGGGACTAGACTTGGAAGAGACCCAGTACTTC. V is TRBV10-3 and J is TRBJ2-5, with TRBD2 matching over 8 bases. The trim removed 2 bases at V and 3 bases at J, leaving 11 bases unmatched. This CDR3 region has 17 residues. Germline loops: CDR1 ENHRY, CDR2 SYGVKD.

The chain uses TRBV4-1 and TRBJ2-1, with TRBD2 identical over 10 bases. The junction had 12 bases not matched to a gene; V was cut back by 3 bases and J by 10 bases. The CDR3 covers 16 residues. Germline CDR1 MGHRA, CDR2 YSYEKL. CDR3 loop: CASSQFSGGPGKEQFF. The CDR3 DNA reads TGCGCCAGCAGCCAGTTTAGCGGGGGGCCAGGGAAGGAGCAGTTCTTC.

This clonotype was seen a few times. The J gene is TRBJ1-2, the V gene TRBV20-1; D is undetermined. V lost 0 bases to trimming and J lost 8 bases, with 16 bases between them. Germline V lookup: CDR1 DFQATT, CDR2 SNEGSKA (reference sequence). The CDR3 is 14 amino acids. The CDR3 region is CSARDSYSLGGYTF. In DNA, the CDR3 is TGCAGTGCTAGAGACAGTTACTCCCTTGGAGGCTACACCTTC.

This sequence joins TRBV20-1 and TRBJ2-1; 10 bases map to TRBD2. CDR1 and CDR2 from the germline V gene are DFQATT and SNEGSKA (reference sequence). The CDR3 is 14 residues long. Trimming at V came to 0 bases and at J to 6 bases, leaving 2 bases not matched to a gene. In DNA, the CDR3 is TGCAGTGCTAGAGATAGGACTAGCGGCAATGAGCAGTTCTTC. The encoded protein is CSARDRTSGNEQFF.

The chain joins TRBV12-3 or TRBV12-4 to TRBJ2-2, with 9 bases identical to TRBD2. With 1 base clipped from V and 4 bases from J, the junction kept 10 bases outside the gene matches. There are 18 residues in the CDR3. CDR3 region: CASSLDMGQRGATGELFF. CDR3 DNA sequence: TGTGCCAGCAGTTTAGATATGGGGCAGCGGGGGGCCACCGGGGAGCTGTTTTTT.

The CDR3 sequence is CASSLARVGVSSGSYNEQFF. The DNA for the CDR3 is TGTGCCAGCAGCTTAGCGCGCGTAGGAGTCTCTTCGGGCTCCTACAATGAGCAGTTCTTC. The V and J genes are TRBV7-8 and TRBJ2-1; D not resolved. V shed 0 bases and J shed 0 bases, with 21 bases lying between them. The CDR3 runs 20 residues. From germline, CDR1 is SGHVS and CDR2 FQNEAQ.

With respect to this clonotype: At one of its ends the junction is not consistent with the germline gene, which may arise from a read error. The rearrangement joins TRBV10-3 to TRBJ2-2, with D unresolved. This CDR3 is built from 16 residues. CDR1 is ENHRY and CDR2 is SYGVKD in the germline V gene. The CDR3 is CAIGESTAFLERELFF. As DNA, the CDR3 is TGTGCCATCGGTGAGTCGACGGCATTCTTGGAGAGGGAGCTGTTTTTT.

This clonotype was detected only a few times. Here the CDR3 DNA reads TGTGCCAGCTCACCATGGGGCAGGGACCAAGAGACCCAGTACTTC. This translates into CASSPWGRDQETQYF. The rearrangement uses TRBV18 and TRBJ2-5; TRBD1 is a possible D gene (5 bases). Germline lookup yields CDR1 KGHSH and CDR2 LQKENI. The CDR3 runs to 15 residues. The V end lost 2 bases, the J end lost 0 bases, and 10 bases lay between the germline ends.

This clonotype occurred a few times. The chain uses TRBV24-1 and TRBJ2-1, with a tentative D call TRBD2 (6 bases). The CDR3 is made up of 15 amino acids. Germline values: CDR1 KGHDR, CDR2 SFDVKD. Deletions cut 9 bases from V and 4 bases from J, with 18 bases between. The CDR3 reads CATGHRDSPYNEQFF. CDR3 sequence (DNA): TGTGCCACCGGACACCGGGACTCCCCGTACAATGAGCAGTTCTTC.

The genes are TRBV9 and TRBJ2-7; no firm D call. V was cut by 0 bases and J by 2 bases, with 9 bases left in between. Germline V gives CDR1 SGDLS, CDR2 YYNGEE. The CDR3 totals 14 residues. CDR3 amino acids: CASSVGKSTYEQYF. CDR3 DNA sequence: TGTGCCAGCAGCGTAGGCAAATCCACCTACGAGCAGTACTTC.

CDR3 region: CATSRFNEKLFF. CDR3 coding DNA: TGTGCCACCAGCAGATTTAATGAAAAACTGTTTTTT. The chain links TRBV15 to TRBJ1-4; D not resolved. The CDR3 runs 12 residues. Trimming took 2 bases from V and 4 from J, leaving 2 bases between them. From germline, CDR1 is LNHNV and CDR2 YYDKDF (reference sequence).

The V and J genes are TRBV2 and TRBJ2-5; no clear D. Germline loops: CDR1 SNHLY, CDR2 FYNNEI. The CDR3 is made up of 12 amino acids. V lost 7 bases, J lost 5 bases, and 11 bases lay in between. CDR3 loop: CASKASLETQYF. Written as DNA, the CDR3 is TGTGCCAGCAAGGCTAGTCTGGAGACCCAGTACTTC.

This clonotype was counted between two and nine times. The chain couples TRBV27 to TRBJ1-2; no reliable D call. CDR3 length equals 15 residues. Trimming took 6 bases from V and 4 from J, leaving 18 bases between them. Germline V gene data show CDR1 as MNHEY and CDR2 as SMNVEV (reference sequence). DNA of the CDR3: TGTGCCAGCAGGCCAGAGGGCGTTTTGGGCTATGGCTACACCTTC. Protein: CASRPEGVLGYGYTF.

CDR3: CASSDRVSYEQYF. CDR3 nucleotides: TGTGCCAGCAGCGACAGGGTTTCCTACGAGCAGTACTTC. V gene TRBV28 combines with J gene TRBJ2-7; 7 positions agree with TRBD1. The germline V gene encodes CDR1 MDHEN and CDR2 SYDVKM. The J segment lost 1 base and the V segment lost 6 bases, leaving 3 bases of the junction unmatched. The CDR3 sequence is 13 residues long. Supplemented by reference TRBV28 and TRBJ2-7, the full variable domain reads DVKVTQSSRYLVKRTGEKVFLECVQDMDHENMFWYRQDPGLGLRLIYFSYDVKMKEKGDIPEGYSVSREKKERFSLILESASTNQTSMYLCASSDRVSYEQYFGPGTRLTVT.

The chain is built from TRBV2 and TRBJ2-1; 9 positions match TRBD2. The CDR3 loop spans 16 amino acids. Losses at the gene ends were 2 bases for V and 7 bases for J; bases not matched to a gene: 9. Per germline, CDR1 SNHLY and CDR2 FYNNEI. CDR3 coding DNA: TGTGCCAGCAGTGAATTTGCGGGAGGGGGGAAAAATGAGCAGTTCTTC. Translation gives CASSEFAGGGKNEQFF.

The chain has TRBV6-1 and TRBJ2-7; TRBD1 aligns across 11 bases. The ends lost 3 bases at V and 5 bases at J; junction bases unmatched: 3. The CDR3 consists of 14 residues. The V gene's germline CDR1 is MNHNS and CDR2 SASEGT. CDR3 amino acids: CASSDGQGANEQYF. The CDR3 nucleotides read TGTGCCAGCAGTGACGGACAGGGGGCGAACGAGCAGTACTTC.